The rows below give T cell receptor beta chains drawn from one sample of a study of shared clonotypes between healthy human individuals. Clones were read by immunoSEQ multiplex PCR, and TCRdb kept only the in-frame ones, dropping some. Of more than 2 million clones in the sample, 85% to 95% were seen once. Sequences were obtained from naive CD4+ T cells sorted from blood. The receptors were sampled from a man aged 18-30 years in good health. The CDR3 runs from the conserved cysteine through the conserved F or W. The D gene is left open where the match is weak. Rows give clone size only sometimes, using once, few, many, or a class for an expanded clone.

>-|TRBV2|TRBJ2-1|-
TGTGCCAGCAGTGTTGGCTCTTCCTTCAATGAGCAGTTCTTC
CASSVGSSFNEQFF
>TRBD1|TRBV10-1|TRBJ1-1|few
TGCGCCAGCAGGAGGACAGGGAACACTGAAGCTTTCTTT
CASRRTGNTEAFF
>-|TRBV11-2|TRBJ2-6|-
TGTGCCAGTGCCGAAACGAGGGTGGGGGCCAACGTCCTGACTTTC
CASAETRVGANVLTF
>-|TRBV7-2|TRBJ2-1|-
TGTGCCAGCAGCTTAAGTTATGACGTAGCGTACAATGAGCAGTTCTTC
CASSLSYDVAYNEQFF
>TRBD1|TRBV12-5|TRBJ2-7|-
TGTGCTAGTGGACGGACAGGGGGCGGCTACGAGCAGTACTTC
CASGRTGGGYEQYF
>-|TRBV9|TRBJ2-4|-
TGTGCCAGCAGCGTAGAGGGGTTAGCCAAAAACATTCAGTACTTC
CASSVEGLAKNIQYF
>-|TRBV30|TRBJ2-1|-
TGTGCCTCCTCGGACAACTCCTACAATGAGCAGTTCTTC
CASSDNSYNEQFF
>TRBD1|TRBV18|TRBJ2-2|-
TGTGCCAGCTCAATACGACAGGGAAAGACCGGGGAGCTGTTTTTT
CASSIRQGKTGELFF
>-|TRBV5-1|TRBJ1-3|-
TGCGCCAGCAGCTTCGGGGGAGCCGACTCTGGAAACACCATATATTTT
CASSFGGADSGNTIYF
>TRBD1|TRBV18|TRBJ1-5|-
TGTGCCAGCTCACCCAGGGGGGGCGAGAGCAATCAGCCCCAGCATTTT
CASSPRGGESNQPQHF
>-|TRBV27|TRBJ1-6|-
TGTGCCAGCAGTTTTGAGGGCGAAAGCTCACCCCTCCACTTT
CASSFEGESSPLHF
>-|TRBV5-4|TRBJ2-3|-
TGTGCCAGCAGCTTAGGGACAACCCAAAGCACAGATACGCAGTATTTT
CASSLGTTQSTDTQYF
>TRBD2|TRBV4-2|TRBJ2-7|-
TGTGCCAGCAGCCAACCTAGCGGCGGTCCCGAGCAGTACTTC
CASSQPSGGPEQYF
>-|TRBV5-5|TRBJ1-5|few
TGTGCCAGCAGCTTGCTGGCAGCCAATCAGCCCCAGCATTTT
CASSLLAANQPQHF
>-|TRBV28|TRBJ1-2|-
TGTGCCAGCAGCCAATATACCGCCGACTATGGCTACACCTTC
CASSQYTADYGYTF
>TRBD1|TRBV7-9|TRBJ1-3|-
TGTGCCAGAACCTTGGGACAGGAACTTTCTGGAAACACCATATATTTT
CARTLGQELSGNTIYF
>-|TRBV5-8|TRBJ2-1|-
TGTGCCAGCAGCACGGGACTGTACAATGAGCAGTTCTTC
CASSTGLYNEQFF
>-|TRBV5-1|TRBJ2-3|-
TGCGCCAGCAGCTTGGCCAACAGCGCTGATACGCAGTATTTT
CASSLANSADTQYF
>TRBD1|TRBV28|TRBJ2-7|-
TGTGCCAGCAGTCCACAAACAGGGGGTAGCGAGCAGTACTTC
CASSPQTGGSEQYF
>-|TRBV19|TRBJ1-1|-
TGTGCCAGCGGGGTTGGGGTGGGCACTGAAGCTTTCTTT
CASGVGVGTEAFF
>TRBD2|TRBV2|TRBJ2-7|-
TGTGCCAGCAGTGGGCCGGGAGGGCCCTTCGAGCAGTACTTC
CASSGPGGPFEQYF
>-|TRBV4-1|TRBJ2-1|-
TGCGCCAGCAGCCCTCCGGGACTGCTAACGGACTACAATGAGCAGTTCTTC
CASSPPGLLTDYNEQFF
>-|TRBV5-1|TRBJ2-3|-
TGCGCCAGCAGCCCAGGGGACCAATGGAGCACAGATACGCAGTATTTT
CASSPGDQWSTDTQYF
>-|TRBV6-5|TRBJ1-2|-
TGTGCCAGCAGTTACTCAGCAGGGAAGGTCGATGGCTACACCTTC
CASSYSAGKVDGYTF
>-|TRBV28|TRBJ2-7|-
TGTGCCACCCATCCAGGGGCGACCTACGAGCAGTACTTC
CATHPGATYEQYF
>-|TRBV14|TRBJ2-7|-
TGTGCCAGCAGCCAAGCCTACAACTACGAGCAGTACTTC
CASSQAYNYEQYF